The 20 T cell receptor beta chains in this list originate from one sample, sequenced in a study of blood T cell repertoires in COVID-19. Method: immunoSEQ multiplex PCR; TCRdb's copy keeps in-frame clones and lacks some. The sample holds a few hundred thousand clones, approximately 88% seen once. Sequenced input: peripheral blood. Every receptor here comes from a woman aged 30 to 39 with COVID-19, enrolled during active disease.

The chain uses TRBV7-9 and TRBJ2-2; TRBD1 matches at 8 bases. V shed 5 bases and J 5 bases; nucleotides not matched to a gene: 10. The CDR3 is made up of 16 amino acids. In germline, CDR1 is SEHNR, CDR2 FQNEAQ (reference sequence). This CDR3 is CASSPRDRQRTGELFF. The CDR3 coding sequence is TGTGCCAGCAGCCCGAGGGACAGGCAGAGGACCGGGGAGCTGTTTTTT.

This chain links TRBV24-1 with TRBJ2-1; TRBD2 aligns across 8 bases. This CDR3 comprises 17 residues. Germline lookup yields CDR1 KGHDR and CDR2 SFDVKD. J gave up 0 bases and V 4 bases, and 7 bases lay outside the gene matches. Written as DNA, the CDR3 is TGTGCCACCAGTGAACCGGGACTAGGGCACTCCTACAATGAGCAGTTCTTC. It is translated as CATSEPGLGHSYNEQFF.

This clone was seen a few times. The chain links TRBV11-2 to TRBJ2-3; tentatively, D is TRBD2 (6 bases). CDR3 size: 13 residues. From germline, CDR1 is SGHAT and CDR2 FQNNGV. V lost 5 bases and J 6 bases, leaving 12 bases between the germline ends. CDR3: CASSPGVWDTQYF. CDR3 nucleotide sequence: TGTGCCAGCAGCCCGGGAGTGTGGGATACGCAGTATTTT.

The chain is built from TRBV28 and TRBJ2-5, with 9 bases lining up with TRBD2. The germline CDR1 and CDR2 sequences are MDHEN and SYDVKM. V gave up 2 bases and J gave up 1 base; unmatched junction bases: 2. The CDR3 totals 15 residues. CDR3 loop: CASSLSGGFQETQYF. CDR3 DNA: TGTGCCAGCAGTTTAAGCGGGGGGTTCCAAGAGACCCAGTACTTC.

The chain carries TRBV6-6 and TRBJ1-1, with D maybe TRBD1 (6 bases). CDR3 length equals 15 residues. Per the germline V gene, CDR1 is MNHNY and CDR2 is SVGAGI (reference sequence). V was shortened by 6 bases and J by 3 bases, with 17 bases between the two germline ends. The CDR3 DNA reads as TGTGCCAGCAGCCCCCAAGGGGGGGCCGACACTGAAGCTTTCTTT. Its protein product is CASSPQGGADTEAFF.

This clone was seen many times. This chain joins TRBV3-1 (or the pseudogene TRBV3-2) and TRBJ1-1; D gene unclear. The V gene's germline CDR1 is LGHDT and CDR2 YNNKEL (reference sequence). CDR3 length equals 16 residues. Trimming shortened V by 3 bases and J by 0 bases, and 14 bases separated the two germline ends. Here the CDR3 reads CASSQPRGRMNTEAFF. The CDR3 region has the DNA TGTGCCAGCAGCCAGCCCCGCGGGAGGATGAACACTGAAGCTTTCTTT.

The CDR3 loop reads CASSPPSGRAQFF. The CDR3 coding sequence is TGTGCCAGCTCACCACCTAGCGGGAGGGCACAGTTCTTC. J is TRBJ2-1 and V is TRBV18; 11 positions match TRBD2. CDR1 and CDR2 (germline): KGHSH, LQKENI. The CDR3 has 13 residues. J gave up 13 bases and V 0 bases, and 2 bases lay outside the gene matches. The complete variable domain, with remaining parts taken from reference TRBV18 and TRBJ2-1, reads NAGVMQNPRHLVRRRGQEARLRCSPMKGHSHVYWYRQLPEEGLKFMVYLQKENIIDESGMPKERFSAEFPKEGPSILRIQQVVRGDSAAYFCASSPPSGRAQFFGPGTRLTVL.

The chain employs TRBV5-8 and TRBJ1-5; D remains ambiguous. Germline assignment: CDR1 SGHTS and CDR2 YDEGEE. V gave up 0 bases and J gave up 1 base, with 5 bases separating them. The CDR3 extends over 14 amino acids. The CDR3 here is CASSLDLSNQPQHF. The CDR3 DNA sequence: TGTGCCAGCAGCTTGGATTTAAGCAATCAGCCCCAGCATTTT.

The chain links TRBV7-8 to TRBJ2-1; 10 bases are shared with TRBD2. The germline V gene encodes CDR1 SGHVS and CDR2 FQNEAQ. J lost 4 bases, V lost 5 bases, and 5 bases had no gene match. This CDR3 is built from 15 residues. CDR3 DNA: TGTGCCAGCAGCATCGGGACTAGCGTTTACAATGAGCAGTTCTTC. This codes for CASSIGTSVYNEQFF.

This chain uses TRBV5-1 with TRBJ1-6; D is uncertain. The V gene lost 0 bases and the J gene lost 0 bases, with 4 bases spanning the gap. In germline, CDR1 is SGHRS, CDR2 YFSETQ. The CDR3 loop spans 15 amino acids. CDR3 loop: CASSLGSSYNSPLHF. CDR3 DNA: TGCGCCAGCAGCTTGGGGAGCTCCTATAATTCACCCCTCCACTTT.

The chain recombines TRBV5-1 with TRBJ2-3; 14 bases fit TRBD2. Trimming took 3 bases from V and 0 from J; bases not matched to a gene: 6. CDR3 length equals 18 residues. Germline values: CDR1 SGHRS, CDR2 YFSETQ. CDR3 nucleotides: TGCGCCAGCAGCTCGGGACTAGCGGGAGTCTCTAGCACAGATACGCAGTATTTT. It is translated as CASSSGLAGVSSTDTQYF. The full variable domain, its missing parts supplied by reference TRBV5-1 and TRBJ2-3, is KAGVTQTPRYLIKTRGQQVTLSCSPISGHRSVSWYQQTPGQGLQFLFEYFSETQRNKGNFPGRFSGRQFSNSRSEMNVSTLELGDSALYLCASSSGLAGVSSTDTQYFGPGTRLTVL.

In DNA, the CDR3 is TGTGCCAGCAGGCGACAGGGAAATGGCTACACCTTC. This translates into CASRRQGNGYTF. The rearrangement uses TRBV28 and TRBJ1-2; 7 bases fit TRBD1. The CDR3 is made up of 12 amino acids. Germline lookup yields CDR1 MDHEN and CDR2 SYDVKM. J was trimmed by 6 bases and V by 6 bases; bases with no gene match: 4.

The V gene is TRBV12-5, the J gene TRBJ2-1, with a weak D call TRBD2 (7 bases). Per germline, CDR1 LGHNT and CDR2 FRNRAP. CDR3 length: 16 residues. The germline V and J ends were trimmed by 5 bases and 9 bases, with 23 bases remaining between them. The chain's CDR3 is CASGTGLGRGGTEQFF. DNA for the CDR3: TGTGCTAGTGGTACTGGGCTCGGAAGGGGGGGCACTGAGCAGTTCTTC.

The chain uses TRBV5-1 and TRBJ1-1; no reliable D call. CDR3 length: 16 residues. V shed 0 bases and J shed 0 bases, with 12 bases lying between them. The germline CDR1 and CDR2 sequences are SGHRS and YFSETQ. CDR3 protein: CASSLEWAAMNTEAFF. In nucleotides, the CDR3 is TGCGCCAGCAGCTTGGAGTGGGCAGCAATGAACACTGAAGCTTTCTTT.

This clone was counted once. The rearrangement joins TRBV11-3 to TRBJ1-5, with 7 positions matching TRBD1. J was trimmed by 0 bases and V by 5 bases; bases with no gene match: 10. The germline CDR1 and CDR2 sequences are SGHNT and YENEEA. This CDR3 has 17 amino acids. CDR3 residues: CASSDGTEIYSNQPQHF. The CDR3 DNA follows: TGTGCCAGCAGCGACGGGACAGAAATTTATAGCAATCAGCCCCAGCATTTT.

As DNA, the CDR3 is TGCAGCGTTGCCCGGGACATAGACTACGAGCAGTACTTC. Its translation is CSVARDIDYEQYF. The rearrangement joins TRBV29-1 to TRBJ2-7, with a tentative D call TRBD1 (6 bases). The germline V and J ends were trimmed by 4 bases and 3 bases, with 13 bases remaining between them. From germline, CDR1 is SQVTM and CDR2 ANQGSEA. CDR3 length: 13 amino acids.

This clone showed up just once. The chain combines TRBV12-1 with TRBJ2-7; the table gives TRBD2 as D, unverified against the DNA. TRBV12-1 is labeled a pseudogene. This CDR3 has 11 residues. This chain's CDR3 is CASSSCYEQYF. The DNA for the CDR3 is TGTGCCAGCAGCTCGTGTTACGAGCAGTACTTC.

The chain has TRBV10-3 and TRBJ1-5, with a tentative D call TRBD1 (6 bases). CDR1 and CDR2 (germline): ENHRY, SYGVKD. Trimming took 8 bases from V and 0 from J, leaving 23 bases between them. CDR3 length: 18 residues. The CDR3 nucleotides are TGTGCCATCGGGGCCGAGGACAGACATACCGATAGCAATCAGCCCCAGCATTTT. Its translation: CAIGAEDRHTDSNQPQHF.

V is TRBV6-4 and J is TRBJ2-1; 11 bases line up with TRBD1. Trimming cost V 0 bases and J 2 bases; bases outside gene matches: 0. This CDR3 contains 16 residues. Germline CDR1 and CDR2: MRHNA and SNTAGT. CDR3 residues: CASSDSGQGAYNEQFF. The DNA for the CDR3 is TGTGCCAGCAGTGACTCGGGACAGGGGGCCTACAATGAGCAGTTCTTC.

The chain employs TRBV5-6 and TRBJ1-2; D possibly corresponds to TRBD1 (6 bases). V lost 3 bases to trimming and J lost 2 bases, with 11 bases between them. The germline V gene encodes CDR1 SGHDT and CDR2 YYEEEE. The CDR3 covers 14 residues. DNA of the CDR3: TGTGCCAGCAGCTCCAAAGACAGGAACTATGGCTACACCTTC. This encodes CASSSKDRNYGYTF.